This T cell receptor beta chain emerged from a study of Ad26.COV2.S vaccination and SARS-CoV-2 variants. Overall study: Of the COV1001 trial arms, the Ad26.COV2.S arm included the donor. Doses of Ad26.COV2.S were injected into muscle once or twice, 56 days apart. Regarding the study as a whole: Relative to placebo recipients, vaccine recipients exhibited elevated spike-specific TCR breadth.

Regarding this clone: The antigen remains unidentified.

Data came from immunoSEQ multiplex PCR; TCRdb stores just in-frame clones and leaves some out. The sample includes 500,000 or so clones, roughly 85% of them seen just once. The sample's treatment: roughly 18 received Ad26.COV2.S at low or high dose, single or two shots; about five received placebo; per-sample allocation not given. Samples came from day 63 after the first vaccine or placebo injection. The source of this sequence is a person between 18 and 60 years old who received the Ad26.COV2.S COVID-19 vaccine or a placebo. The source was peripheral blood, collected in a trial of Ad26.COV2.S vaccine versus placebo.

The CDR3 region has the DNA TGTGCCATCAGTGAGCAAGGCAGCAATGAGCAGTTCTTC. It yields the protein CAISEQGSNEQFF. This rearrangement joins TRBV10-3 to TRBJ2-1; D uncertain. Germline CDR1 ENHRY, CDR2 SYGVKD. This CDR3 is 13 amino acids long. Trimming removed 2 bases at V and 6 bases at J, with 8 bases between.